What follows describes a single T cell receptor beta chain. Its target is unknown. The sample originates from a study of immune evolution from preneoplasia to lung adenocarcinoma. Study-level points and caveats: From normal lung to invasive adenocarcinoma, top clone frequencies appeared to decrease.

Libraries were prepared by immunoSEQ multiplex PCR; TCRdb keeps only in-frame clonotypes and omits some of them. The data contain roughly 6,000 clones, about three quarters of them singletons. Germline CDR1 LNHNV, CDR2 YYDKDF (reference sequence). V was shortened by 0 bases and J by 8 bases, with 20 bases between the two germline ends. The CDR3 is 17 amino acids. Specimen: FFPE minimally invasive lung adenocarcinoma tissue. This TCR derives from a person aged 60-79 years with lung adenocarcinoma. The J gene is TRBJ2-1, the V gene TRBV15; tentatively, D is TRBD2 (6 bases). This CDR3 is CATSRDLRVLAYHEQFF. CDR3 sequence (DNA): TGTGCCACCAGCAGAGATCTTCGCGTACTAGCTTACCATGAGCAGTTCTTC.